This TCR beta chain was found in a study of cytomegalovirus exposure and HLA in healthy donors. This clone was observed a single time. The table came from immunoSEQ multiplex PCR; TCRdb's copy has only in-frame clones and leaves some out. The sample lists about 280,000 clones; more than 75% were seen once. J was trimmed by 8 bases and V by 7 bases; bases with no gene match: 6. This CDR3 spans 12 amino acids. Germline CDR1 is LGHNA and CDR2 is YNFKEQ. Sequenced: PBMCs. This receptor was taken from a woman aged 18-29 years in good health and CMV-seronegative. V and J are TRBV4-2 and TRBJ1-1; 8 bases map to TRBD1. The CDR3 is CASNRGGGEAFF. The CDR3 DNA reads TGTGCCAGCAACAGGGGGGGCGGGGAAGCTTTCTTT.